This is a list of T cell receptor beta chains from one sample in a study of OX40 agonist ivuxolimab in advanced cancers. TCRdb keeps only in-frame clones here, not all; method: immunoSEQ multiplex PCR. The sample lists under 90,000 clones, 90% occurring once. The sequencing here drew on CD4+ or CD8+ T cells sorted from blood, taken in a trial of the OX40 agonist ivuxolimab. The origin of the receptors is an adult with an advanced solid tumor such as melanoma, head and neck, liver or kidney cancer. The CDR3 runs from the conserved cysteine through the conserved F or W. The D gene is left open where the match is weak. For some rows the clone size is stated as once, few or many, or as a class when expanded; others skip it.

>TRBV30|TRBJ1-3|once|NA
CAWSRGNTIYF
TGTGCCTGGAGTAGGGGAAACACCATATATTTT
>TRBV11-2|TRBJ2-5|NA|NA
CASSRLGGLETQYF
TGTGCCAGCTCTAGGTTGGGGGGCTTGGAGACCCAGTACTTC
>TRBV11-3|TRBJ2-4|NA|NA
CASSTGQFKNIQYF
TGTGCCAGCAGCACCGGACAGTTCAAAAACATTCAGTACTTC
>TRBV5-1|TRBJ1-4|NA|NA
CASSLNSGSNEKLFF
TGCGCCAGCAGCTTGAATAGCGGCTCCAATGAAAAACTGTTTTTT
>TRBV10-3|TRBJ2-7|NA|NA
CTISDGQAVGYEQYF
TGTACCATCAGTGATGGGCAGGCAGTTGGGTACGAGCAGTACTTC
>TRBV11-3|TRBJ1-1|NA|NA
CASSLGGAATEAFF
TGTGCCAGCAGCTTAGGCGGGGCGGCCACTGAAGCTTTCTTT
>TRBV28|TRBJ1-2|NA|TRBD1
CASTHGTDPNYGYTF
TGTGCCAGCACTCATGGGACAGATCCTAACTATGGCTACACCTTC
>TRBV5-6|TRBJ2-1|NA|TRBD1
CASSYQTGGISYNEQFF
TGTGCCAGCAGCTACCAGACAGGGGGCATCTCCTACAATGAGCAGTTCTTC
>TRBV6-1|TRBJ2-5|NA|TRBD2
CASSAHVRLAEGGETQYF
TGTGCCAGCAGTGCCCACGTTCGACTAGCGGAGGGGGGAGAGACCCAGTACTTC
>TRBV9|TRBJ2-7|NA|TRBD2
CASSGGLAGYEQYF
TGTGCCAGCAGCGGAGGACTAGCGGGATACGAGCAGTACTTC
>TRBV5-3|TRBJ2-3|NA|TRBD2
CARGSGGRTDTQYF
TGTGCCAGGGGTAGCGGGGGACGCACAGATACGCAGTATTTT
>TRBV27|TRBJ2-7|once|NA
CASSSKTGSYEQYF
TGTGCCAGCAGTTCAAAGACAGGCTCCTACGAGCAGTACTTC
>TRBV11-3|TRBJ1-3|NA|NA
CASSFDGNTIYF
TGTGCCAGCAGCTTCGACGGAAACACCATATATTTT
>TRBV11-3|TRBJ1-3|NA|NA
CASSSGRVGSGNTIYF
TGTGCCAGCAGCTCCGGTAGGGTAGGCTCTGGAAACACCATATATTTT
>TRBV28|TRBJ2-3|once|TRBD2
CASSLLLAGVLTQYF
TGTGCCAGCAGTTTACTGCTAGCGGGAGTCCTCACGCAGTATTTT
>TRBV19|TRBJ2-7|NA|TRBD2
CASSGPGLAGGSSYEQYF
TGTGCCAGTAGTGGACCGGGACTAGCGGGAGGCAGCTCCTACGAGCAGTACTTC
>TRBV5-1|TRBJ2-2|once|TRBD1
CASSLEGGRTGELFF
TGCGCCAGCAGCTTGGAAGGGGGCCGCACCGGGGAGCTGTTTTTT
>TRBV7-9|TRBJ2-1|NA|TRBD2
CASSPESGRASDEQFF
TGTGCCAGCAGCCCAGAAAGCGGGAGGGCCTCGGATGAGCAGTTCTTC
>TRBV19|TRBJ2-6|NA|NA
CASSIRAGPVGANVLTF
TGTGCCAGTAGTATAAGGGCAGGGCCAGTTGGGGCCAACGTCCTGACTTTC
>TRBV15|TRBJ2-3|NA|TRBD1
CATSRDRDRVTDTQYF
TGTGCCACCAGCAGAGATCGGGACAGGGTGACAGATACGCAGTATTTT
>TRBV6-4|TRBJ2-3|NA|TRBD2
CASSDIGTSGESIRHF
TGTGCCAGCAGTGACATTGGGACTAGCGGGGAATCTATAAGGCATTTT
>TRBV6-5|TRBJ2-5|NA|NA
CASSYGNGRTQYF
TGTGCCAGCAGTTACGGGAACGGGCGGACCCAGTACTTC
>TRBV5-1|TRBJ1-4|NA|TRBD1
CASSLETGGSEKLFF
TGCGCCAGCAGCTTGGAAACAGGGGGAAGTGAAAAACTGTTTTTT
>TRBV2|TRBJ2-5|NA|NA
CASRGGRQETQYF
TGTGCCAGCAGGGGTGGACGTCAGGAGACCCAGTACTTC
>TRBV7-8|TRBJ2-7|NA|NA
CASSSLAGALLEQYF
TGTGCCAGCAGCTCCCTGGCGGGGGCCCTATTGGAGCAGTACTTC
>TRBV11-3|TRBJ2-2|NA|NA
CASSLDLVTGELFF
TGTGCCAGCAGCTTAGATCTGGTCACCGGGGAGCTGTTTTTT
>TRBV19|TRBJ1-5|NA|NA
CASSLRPNTQGQPQHF
TGTGCCAGTAGTCTGAGGCCAAACACACAGGGTCAGCCCCAGCATTTT
>TRBV27|TRBJ1-5|NA|NA
CASSLVKGGQPQHF
TGTGCCAGCAGTTTAGTGAAGGGAGGACAGCCCCAGCATTTT
>TRBV28|TRBJ2-3|NA|TRBD2
CASSLRGLLAGFSTDTQYF
TGTGCCAGCAGTTTAAGGGGATTACTAGCGGGCTTCAGCACAGATACGCAGTATTTT
>TRBV29-1|TRBJ2-3|NA|NA
CSVGPFREDTQYF
TGCAGCGTAGGACCTTTCCGGGAGGATACGCAGTATTTT
>TRBV5-1|TRBJ1-2|NA|TRBD1
CASSLDPGAGGGYTF
TGCGCCAGCAGCTTGGACCCCGGGGCAGGGGGTGGCTACACCTTC
>TRBV7-2|TRBJ2-7|NA|TRBD2
CASSSTSGGAYEQYF
TGTGCCAGCAGCTCTACTAGCGGGGGCGCCTACGAGCAGTACTTC
>TRBV27|TRBJ1-1|NA|NA
CASSRMPLGRGAFF
TGTGCCAGCAGTCGTATGCCACTCGGTAGAGGGGCTTTCTTT
>TRBV7-2|TRBJ2-3|NA|NA
CASSYGPVRTDTQYF
TGTGCCAGCAGCTATGGCCCAGTCCGCACAGATACGCAGTATTTT
>TRBV11-2|TRBJ2-3|NA|TRBD1
CASSTRQGDTDTQYF
TGTGCCAGCAGCACCCGACAGGGTGACACAGATACGCAGTATTTT
>TRBV5-5|TRBJ1-2|once|NA
CASSLMENYGYTF
TGTGCCAGCAGCTTGATGGAGAACTATGGCTACACCTTC
>TRBV19|TRBJ2-5|NA|NA
CASSTTGETQYF
TGTGCCAGTAGTACAACGGGTGAGACCCAGTACTTC
>TRBV6-5|TRBJ1-2|NA|NA
CASSYLKGTGYTF
TGTGCCAGCAGTTACTTAAAGGGGACTGGCTACACCTTC
>TRBV5-4|TRBJ1-5|NA|NA
CASSLGGRQPQHF
TGTGCCAGCAGCTTGGGAGGGAGGCAGCCCCAGCATTTT
>TRBV29-1|TRBJ2-3|NA|NA
CSVASTDTQYF
TGCAGCGTTGCCAGCACAGATACGCAGTATTTT
>TRBV18|TRBJ2-5|once|NA
CASSPQQGSGETQYF
TGTGCCAGCTCACCACAGCAGGGTTCGGGAGAGACCCAGTACTTC
>TRBV5-1|TRBJ2-4|few|NA
CASSFVPTAKNIQYF
TGCGCCAGCAGCTTTGTCCCCACAGCCAAAAACATTCAGTACTTC
>TRBV5-1|TRBJ2-5|NA|NA
CASSREFQQGGQTQYF
TGCGCCAGCAGCCGCGAGTTCCAACAGGGTGGCCAGACCCAGTACTTC
>TRBV7-9|TRBJ1-2|NA|NA
CASSYRGGGYGYTF
TGTGCCAGCAGCTACCGAGGGGGTGGGTATGGCTACACCTTC
>TRBV21-1|TRBJ1-2|few|NA
CASSKVDRGYGYTF
TGTGCCAGCAGCAAAGTTGACAGGGGTTATGGCTACACCTTC
>TRBV19|TRBJ1-1|NA|TRBD1
CASSPYGTGIYTEAFF
TGTGCCAGTAGTCCATACGGGACAGGGATTTACACTGAAGCTTTCTTT
>TRBV6-6|TRBJ2-7|NA|TRBD1
CASSNGQGANYEQYF
TGTGCCAGCAGTAACGGACAGGGGGCAAACTACGAGCAGTACTTC
>TRBV19|TRBJ1-1|NA|NA
CASSIMGGTEAFF
TGTGCCAGTAGTATAATGGGGGGCACTGAAGCTTTCTTT
>TRBV19|TRBJ2-4|once|NA
CASSRGDNRNIQYF
TGTGCCAGTAGTAGGGGGGACAACCGAAACATTCAGTACTTC
>TRBV30|TRBJ2-5|once|NA
CAWSLGQETQYF
TGTGCCTGGAGTTTAGGACAAGAGACCCAGTACTTC
>TRBV7-9|TRBJ1-4|NA|NA
CASSQGTYNEKLFF
TGTGCCAGCAGCCAGGGGACGTATAATGAAAAACTGTTTTTT
>TRBV18|TRBJ2-2|NA|NA
CASSPLGAGELFF
TGTGCCAGCTCACCGTTGGGGGCCGGGGAGCTGTTTTTT
>TRBV30|TRBJ2-3|few|TRBD1
CAWGQETDTQYF
TGTGCCTGGGGACAGGAGACAGATACGCAGTATTTT
>TRBV28|TRBJ2-3|NA|NA
CASTRQSGGLRADTQYF
TGTGCCAGCACTCGACAATCGGGGGGCCTGAGGGCAGATACGCAGTATTTT